These 5 T cell receptor beta chains were sequenced from one sample in a study of HIV-infected patients and healthy controls. Around 0.5 ug RNA was reverse transcribed with alpha and beta constant-region primers. Using multiplexing indices, alpha and beta chain libraries were generated apart by chain-specific third strand synthesis. One entry per CDR3 protein results from TCRdb running MiXCR on the 5' RACE reads. The table has some 9,900 distinct CDR3 sequences, around 4.9% seen once; the top ten hold just over 14%. No cell fractionation was done, so the repertoire covers all unsorted peripheral blood T cells. Sample: blood, taken before antiretroviral therapy. Source of these receptors: an adult with HIV infection.

This clonotype was observed many times. The chain has TRBV14 and TRBJ2-7; 7 bases agree with TRBD1. CDR3 size: 14 residues. CDR1 SGHDN and CDR2 FVKESK come from the germline V gene. The ends lost 4 bases at V and 6 bases at J; junction bases unmatched: 9. For the CDR3, the DNA is TGTGCCAGCAGCCCCTCCATGGCAGGGGGCGAGCAGTACTTC. Residues: CASSPSMAGGEQYF.

This clonotype was picked up many times. This chain joins TRBV2 and TRBJ2-3, with 10 bases aligning to TRBD2. Per the germline V gene, CDR1 is SNHLY and CDR2 is FYNNEI. The CDR3 is made up of 15 amino acids. The J segment lost 0 bases and the V segment lost 10 bases, leaving 7 bases of the junction unmatched. The CDR3 spells CANLGTSDSTDTQYF. For the CDR3, the DNA is TGTGCCAACCTCGGGACTAGCGATAGCACAGATACGCAGTATTTT.

By proportion, this clonotype is medium-sized. The chain links TRBV12-3 or TRBV12-4 to TRBJ2-5, with D tentatively TRBD2 (6 bases). This CDR3 comprises 15 residues. The V end was cut by 1 base, the J end by 1 base, with 10 bases between. CDR3 in DNA: TGTGCCAGCAGTTTAGTGGGGGGATTCCAAGAGACCCAGTACTTC. Its translation is CASSLVGGFQETQYF.

This clonotype was recorded many times. This chain connects TRBV10-3 to TRBJ2-3; D is undetermined. The germline V and J ends were trimmed by 8 bases and 1 base, with 4 bases remaining between them. Per the germline V gene, CDR1 is ENHRY and CDR2 is SYGVKD. The CDR3 length is 11 residues. In DNA form, the CDR3 reads TGTGCCATCGCAGGCACAGATACGCAGTATTTT. Its protein product is CAIAGTDTQYF.

This clonotype was observed at least ten times. The chain has TRBV28 and TRBJ1-6; D is unclear. Germline V gene data show CDR1 as MDHEN and CDR2 as SYDVKM. V lost 2 bases and J lost 10, with 15 bases in between. This CDR3 is 15 amino acids long. CDR3 loop: CASSLGIGRGSPLHF. In DNA, the CDR3 is TGTGCCAGCAGTTTAGGGATAGGACGTGGGTCACCCCTCCACTTT.